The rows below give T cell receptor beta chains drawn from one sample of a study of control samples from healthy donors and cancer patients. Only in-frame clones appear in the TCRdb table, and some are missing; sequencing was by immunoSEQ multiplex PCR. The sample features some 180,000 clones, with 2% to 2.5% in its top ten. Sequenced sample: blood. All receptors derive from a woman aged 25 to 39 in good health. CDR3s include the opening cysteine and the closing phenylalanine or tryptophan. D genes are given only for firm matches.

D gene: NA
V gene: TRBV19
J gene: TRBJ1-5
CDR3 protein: CASSIEAQPQHF
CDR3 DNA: TGTGCCAGTAGTATCGAGGCGCAGCCCCAGCATTTT

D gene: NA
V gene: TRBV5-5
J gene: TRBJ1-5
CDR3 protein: CASSRLSVLAEAQHF
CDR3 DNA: TGTGCCAGCAGTCGTCTTTCCGTCCTGGCAGAAGCCCAGCATTTT

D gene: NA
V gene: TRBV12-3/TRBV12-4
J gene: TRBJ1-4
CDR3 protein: CASSLMEGEKLFF
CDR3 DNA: TGTGCCAGCAGTTTAATGGAGGGTGAAAAACTGTTTTTT

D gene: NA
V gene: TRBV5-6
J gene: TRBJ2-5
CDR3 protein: CASSLESYQETQYF
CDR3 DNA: TGTGCCAGCAGCTTGGAATCGTACCAAGAGACCCAGTACTTC

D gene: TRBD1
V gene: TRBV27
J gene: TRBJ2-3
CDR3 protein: CASSRGQGYSSTDTQYF
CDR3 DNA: TGTGCCAGCAGTAGGGGACAGGGATATTCTAGCACAGATACGCAGTATTTT

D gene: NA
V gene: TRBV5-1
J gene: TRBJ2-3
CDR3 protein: CASSPEGDTQYF
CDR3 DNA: TGCGCCAGCAGCCCGGAGGGGGATACGCAGTATTTT

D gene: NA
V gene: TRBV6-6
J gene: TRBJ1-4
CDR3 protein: CASTDRANEKLFF
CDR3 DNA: TGTGCCAGCACCGACAGAGCAAATGAAAAACTGTTTTTT

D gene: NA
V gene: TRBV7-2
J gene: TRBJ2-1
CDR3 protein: CASSRGQGWNNEQFF
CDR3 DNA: TGTGCCAGCAGCCGGGGCCAGGGGTGGAACAATGAGCAGTTCTTC

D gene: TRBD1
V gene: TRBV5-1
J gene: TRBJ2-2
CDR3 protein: CASSLATGALSTGELFF
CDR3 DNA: TGCGCCAGCAGCTTGGCCACAGGGGCTTTGAGCACCGGGGAGCTGTTTTTT

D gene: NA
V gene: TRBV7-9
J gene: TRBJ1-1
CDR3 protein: CASSRKGDMNTEAFF
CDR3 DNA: TGTGCCAGCTCTCGAAAAGGAGATATGAACACTGAAGCTTTCTTT

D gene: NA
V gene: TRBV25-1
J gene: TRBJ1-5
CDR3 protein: CASSEVSSNQPQHF
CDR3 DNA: TGTGCCAGCAGTGAAGTGAGTAGCAATCAGCCCCAGCATTTT

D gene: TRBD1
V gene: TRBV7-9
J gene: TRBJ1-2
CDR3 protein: CASSLVGGGDGYTF
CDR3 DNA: TGTGCCAGCAGCTTAGTCGGAGGGGGCGATGGCTACACCTTC

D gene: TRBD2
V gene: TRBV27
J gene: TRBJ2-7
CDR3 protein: CASSLGEGYEQYF
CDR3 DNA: TGTGCCAGCAGTTTAGGGGAGGGCTACGAGCAGTACTTC

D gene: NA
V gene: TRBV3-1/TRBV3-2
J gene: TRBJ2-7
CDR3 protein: CASSQTPFIKTYEQYF
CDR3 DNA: TGTGCCAGCAGCCAAACTCCCTTCATAAAAACCTACGAGCAGTACTTC

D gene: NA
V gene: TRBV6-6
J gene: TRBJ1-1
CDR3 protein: CASMGATLNTEAFF
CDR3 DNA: TGTGCCAGCATGGGGGCGACCTTGAACACTGAAGCTTTCTTT

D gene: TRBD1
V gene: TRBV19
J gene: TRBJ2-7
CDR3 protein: CASSMKDRGLHEQYF
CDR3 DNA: TGTGCCAGTAGTATGAAGGACAGGGGGCTTCACGAGCAGTACTTC

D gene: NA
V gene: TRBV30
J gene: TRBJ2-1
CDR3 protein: CAWSEGGPYNEQFF
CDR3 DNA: TGTGCCTGGAGTGAGGGGGGGCCCTACAATGAGCAGTTCTTC

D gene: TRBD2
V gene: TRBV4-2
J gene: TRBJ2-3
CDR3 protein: CASSPSGLAGGATDTQYF
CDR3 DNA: TGTGCCAGCAGCCCTTCGGGACTAGCGGGGGGCGCGACAGATACGCAGTATTTT

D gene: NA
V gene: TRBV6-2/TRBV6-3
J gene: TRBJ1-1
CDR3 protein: CASSYRDTEAFF
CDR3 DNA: TGTGCCAGCAGTTACCGGGACACTGAAGCTTTCTTT

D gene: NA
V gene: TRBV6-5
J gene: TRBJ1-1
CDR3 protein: CASSYAGRNTEAFF
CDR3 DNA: TGTGCCAGCAGTTACGCAGGACGAAACACTGAAGCTTTCTTT

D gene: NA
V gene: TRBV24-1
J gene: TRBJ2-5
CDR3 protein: CATSDLPLEGQETQYF
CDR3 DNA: TGTGCCACCAGTGATTTGCCCCTAGAGGGCCAAGAGACCCAGTACTTC

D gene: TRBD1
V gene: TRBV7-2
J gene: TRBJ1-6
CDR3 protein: CASSLTGTGDSPLHF
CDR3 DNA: TGTGCCAGCAGCTTAACCGGGACAGGGGATTCACCCCTCCACTTT

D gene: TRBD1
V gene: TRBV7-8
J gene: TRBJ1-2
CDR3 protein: CASTWTGTNYGYTF
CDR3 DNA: TGTGCCAGCACCTGGACAGGAACTAACTATGGCTACACCTTC

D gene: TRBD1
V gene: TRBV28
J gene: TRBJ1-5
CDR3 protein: CASSLTGSGQPQHF
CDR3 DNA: TGTGCCAGCAGTTTGACAGGGTCGGGGCAGCCCCAGCATTTT

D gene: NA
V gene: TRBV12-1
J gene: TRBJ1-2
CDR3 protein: CASSRPDWATYGYTF
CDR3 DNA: TGTGCCAGCAGCCGCCCAGATTGGGCTACCTATGGCTACACCTTC

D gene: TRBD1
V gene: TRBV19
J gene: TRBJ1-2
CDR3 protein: CASWTGGWGYGYTF
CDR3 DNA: TGTGCCAGTTGGACAGGGGGCTGGGGCTATGGCTACACCTTC

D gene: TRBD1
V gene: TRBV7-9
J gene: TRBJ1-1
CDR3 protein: CASSHDRGTEAFF
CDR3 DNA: TGTGCCAGCAGTCATGACAGGGGAACTGAAGCTTTCTTT

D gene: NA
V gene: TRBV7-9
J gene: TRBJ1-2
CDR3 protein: CASSPTGMEGYTF
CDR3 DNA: TGTGCCAGCAGCCCAACAGGGATGGAGGGCTACACCTTC

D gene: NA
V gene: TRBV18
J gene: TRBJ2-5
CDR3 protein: CASASHHKETQYF
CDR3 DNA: TGTGCCAGCGCGTCCCACCACAAAGAGACCCAGTACTTC

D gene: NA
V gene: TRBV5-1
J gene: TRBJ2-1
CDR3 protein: CASSLNLETDPDSRRTYNEQFF
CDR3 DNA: TGCGCCAGCAGCTTGAACTTGGAGACAGACCCCGACTCCCGTCGTACCTACAATGAGCAGTTCTTC

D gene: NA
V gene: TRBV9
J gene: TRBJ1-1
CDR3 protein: CASSVVLGSGRNTEAFF
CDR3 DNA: TGTGCCAGCAGCGTAGTCTTGGGGTCTGGTAGGAACACTGAAGCTTTCTTT

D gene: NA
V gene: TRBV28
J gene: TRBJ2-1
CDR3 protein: CASSLSEGVYNEQFF
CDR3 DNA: TGTGCCAGCAGTTTATCGGAGGGCGTCTACAATGAGCAGTTCTTC

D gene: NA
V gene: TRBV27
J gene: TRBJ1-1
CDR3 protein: CASSLGGLMNTEAFF
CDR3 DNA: TGTGCCAGCAGTTTGGGGGGCCTTATGAACACTGAAGCTTTCTTT

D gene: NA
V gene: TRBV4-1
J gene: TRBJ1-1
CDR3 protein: CASSQVSLNTEAFF
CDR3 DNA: TGCGCCAGCAGCCAAGTTAGCCTCAACACTGAAGCTTTCTTT

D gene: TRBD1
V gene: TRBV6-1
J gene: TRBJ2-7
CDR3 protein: CASSDPQGDEQYF
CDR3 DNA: TGTGCCAGCAGTGATCCACAGGGGGACGAGCAGTACTTC

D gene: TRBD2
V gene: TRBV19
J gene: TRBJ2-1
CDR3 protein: CASRSSGGPNEQFF
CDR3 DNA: TGTGCCAGTAGGTCTAGCGGGGGGCCGAATGAGCAGTTCTTC

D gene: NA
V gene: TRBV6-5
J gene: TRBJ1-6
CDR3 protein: CASQRQNSPLHF
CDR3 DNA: TGTGCCAGCCAGCGACAGAATTCACCCCTCCACTTT

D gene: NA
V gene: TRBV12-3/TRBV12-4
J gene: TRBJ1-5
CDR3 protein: CASSPPNQPQHF
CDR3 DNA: TGTGCCAGCAGCCCCCCGAATCAGCCCCAGCATTTT

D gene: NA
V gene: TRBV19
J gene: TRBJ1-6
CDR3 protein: CASSSQGNSPLHF
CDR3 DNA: TGTGCCAGTAGTAGTCAGGGGAATTCACCCCTCCACTTT

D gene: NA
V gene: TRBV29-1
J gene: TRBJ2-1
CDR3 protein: CSVVVSVRLNEQFF
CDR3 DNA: TGCAGCGTCGTCGTCTCGGTCAGGCTGAATGAGCAGTTCTTC

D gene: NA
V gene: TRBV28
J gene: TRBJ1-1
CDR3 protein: CASSVTWGAFF
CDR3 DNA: TGTGCCAGCAGCGTCACCTGGGGAGCTTTCTTT

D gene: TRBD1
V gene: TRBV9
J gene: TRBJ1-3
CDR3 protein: CASSPHWGQGNTIYF
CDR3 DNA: TGTGCCAGCAGCCCTCACTGGGGACAGGGAAACACCATATATTTT

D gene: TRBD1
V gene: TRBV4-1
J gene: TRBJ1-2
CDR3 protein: CASSHGQGATFYGYTF
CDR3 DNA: TGCGCCAGCAGCCACGGGCAGGGGGCCACTTTCTATGGCTACACCTTC

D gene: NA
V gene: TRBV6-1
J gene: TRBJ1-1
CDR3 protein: CASSEGWPGASEAFF
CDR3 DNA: TGTGCCAGCAGTGAAGGTTGGCCGGGAGCCTCCGAAGCTTTCTTT